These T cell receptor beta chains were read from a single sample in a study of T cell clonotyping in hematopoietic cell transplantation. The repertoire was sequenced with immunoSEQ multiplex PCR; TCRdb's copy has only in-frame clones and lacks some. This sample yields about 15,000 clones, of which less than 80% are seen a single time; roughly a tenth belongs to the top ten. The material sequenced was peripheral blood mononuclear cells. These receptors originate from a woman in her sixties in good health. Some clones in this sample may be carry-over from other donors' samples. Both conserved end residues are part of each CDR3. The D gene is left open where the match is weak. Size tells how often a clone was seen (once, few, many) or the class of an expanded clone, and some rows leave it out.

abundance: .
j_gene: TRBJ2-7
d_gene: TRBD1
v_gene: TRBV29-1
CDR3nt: TGCAGCGTTGAAGACATCCGGGACAGCAACTACGAGCAGTACTTC
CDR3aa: CSVEDIRDSNYEQYF

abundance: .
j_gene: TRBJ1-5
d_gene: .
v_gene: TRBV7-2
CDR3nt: TGTGCCAGCAGCCCGAGGGCAGGGGATCAGCCCCAGCATTTT
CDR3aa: CASSPRAGDQPQHF

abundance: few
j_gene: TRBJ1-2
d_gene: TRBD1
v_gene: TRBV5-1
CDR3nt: TGCGCCAGCAGCGTGGACAGGCCGGACTATGGCTACACCTTC
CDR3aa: CASSVDRPDYGYTF

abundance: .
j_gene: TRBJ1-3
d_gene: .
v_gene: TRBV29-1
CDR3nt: TGCAGCGTCTGGACAGAAAACACCATATATTTT
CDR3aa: CSVWTENTIYF

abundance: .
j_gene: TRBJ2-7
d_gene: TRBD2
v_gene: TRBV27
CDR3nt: TGTGCCAGCACCCGTAGCGGGACCCTTTCCTACGAGCAGTACTTC
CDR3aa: CASTRSGTLSYEQYF

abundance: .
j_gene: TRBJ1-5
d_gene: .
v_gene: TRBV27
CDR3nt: TGTGCCAGCAGGGCGCTGAACAGGGATATCAGTCAGCCCCAGCATTTT
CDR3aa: CASRALNRDISQPQHF

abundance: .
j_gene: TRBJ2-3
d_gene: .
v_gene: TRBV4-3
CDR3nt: TGCGCCAGCAGCCAAGCCGCCCCTAGCACAGATACGCAGTATTTT
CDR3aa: CASSQAAPSTDTQYF

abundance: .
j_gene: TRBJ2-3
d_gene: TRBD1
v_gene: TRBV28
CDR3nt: TGTGCCAGCAGTACAGGGGGCTCAATAAACACAGATACGCAGTATTTT
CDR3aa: CASSTGGSINTDTQYF

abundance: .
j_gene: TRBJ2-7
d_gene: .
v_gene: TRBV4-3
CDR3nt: TGCGCCAGCAGCGTCTGGGCGGGGGCCAGCTCCTACGAGCAGTACTTC
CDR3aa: CASSVWAGASSYEQYF

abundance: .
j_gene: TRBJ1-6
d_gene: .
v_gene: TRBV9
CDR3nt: TGTGCCAGCAGCGTAGTTGAAGGGGGAAATTCACCCCTCCACTTT
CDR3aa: CASSVVEGGNSPLHF

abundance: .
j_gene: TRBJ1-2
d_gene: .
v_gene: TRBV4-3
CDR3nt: TGCGCCAGCAGCCAAGGATGGGGGCTCTACACCTTC
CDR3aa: CASSQGWGLYTF

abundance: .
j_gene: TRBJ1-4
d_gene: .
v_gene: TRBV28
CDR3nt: TGTGCCAGCAGCGCGGCAACTAATGAAAAACTGTTTTTT
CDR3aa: CASSAATNEKLFF

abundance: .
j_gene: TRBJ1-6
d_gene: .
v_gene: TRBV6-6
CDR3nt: TGTGCCAGCAGTTACGTAGCGGTTCCTCATAATTCACCCCTCCACTTT
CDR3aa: CASSYVAVPHNSPLHF

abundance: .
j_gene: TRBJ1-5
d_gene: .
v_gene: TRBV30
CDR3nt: TGTGCCTGGGGACCAGGGGTGGTTCAGCCCCAGCATTTT
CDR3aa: CAWGPGVVQPQHF

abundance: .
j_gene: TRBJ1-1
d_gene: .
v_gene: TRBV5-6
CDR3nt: TGTGCCAGCAGCTTGGGGTCTGTGAACACTGAAGCTTTCTTT
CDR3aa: CASSLGSVNTEAFF

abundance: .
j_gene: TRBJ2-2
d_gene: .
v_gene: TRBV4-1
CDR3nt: TGCGCCAGCAGCCAAGAGAGTAGCTGGCCTACCGGGGAGCTGTTTTTT
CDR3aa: CASSQESSWPTGELFF

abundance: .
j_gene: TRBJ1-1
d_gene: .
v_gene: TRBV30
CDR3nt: TGTGCCTGGAGTGACGGGTTCTCTGAAGCTTTCTTT
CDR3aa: CAWSDGFSEAFF

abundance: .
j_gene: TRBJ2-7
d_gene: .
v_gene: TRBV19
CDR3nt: TGTGCCAGTAGTATAAGGGGGTACTCCTACGAGCAGTACTTC
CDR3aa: CASSIRGYSYEQYF

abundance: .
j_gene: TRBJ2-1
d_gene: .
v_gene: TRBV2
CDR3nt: TGTGCCAGCAGAGGGTTCGGGGACAATGAGCAGTTCTTC
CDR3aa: CASRGFGDNEQFF

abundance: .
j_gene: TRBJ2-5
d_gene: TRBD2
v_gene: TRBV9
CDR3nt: TGTGCCAGCAGCTCCGGGACTAGACAAGAGACCCAGTACTTC
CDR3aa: CASSSGTRQETQYF

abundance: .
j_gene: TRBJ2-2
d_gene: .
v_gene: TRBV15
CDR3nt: TGTGCCACCAGCAGAGATGGAGGTGCGACCGGGGAGCTGTTTTTT
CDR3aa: CATSRDGGATGELFF

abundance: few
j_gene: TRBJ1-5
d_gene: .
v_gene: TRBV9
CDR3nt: TGTGCCAGCAGCGTAGACCGTAGCAATCAGCCCCAGCATTTT
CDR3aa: CASSVDRSNQPQHF

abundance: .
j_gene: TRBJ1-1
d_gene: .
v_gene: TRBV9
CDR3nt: TGTGCCAGCAGCGTAACTGCGGGGGCACCTGAAGCTTTCTTT
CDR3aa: CASSVTAGAPEAFF

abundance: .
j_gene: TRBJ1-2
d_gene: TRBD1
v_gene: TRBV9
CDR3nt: TGTGCCAGCAGCGAGGGGACAGGTTTGCTCTATGGCTACACCTTC
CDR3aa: CASSEGTGLLYGYTF

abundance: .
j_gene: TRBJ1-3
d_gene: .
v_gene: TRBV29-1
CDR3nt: TGCAGCGTTGAAGGGCGACGCTCTGGAAACACCATATATTTT
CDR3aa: CSVEGRRSGNTIYF

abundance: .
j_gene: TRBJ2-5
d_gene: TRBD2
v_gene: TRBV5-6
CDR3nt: TGTGCCAGCAGCTTTGGGACTAGCGGGAGGGCAAGGGAGACCCAGTACTTC
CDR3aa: CASSFGTSGRARETQYF

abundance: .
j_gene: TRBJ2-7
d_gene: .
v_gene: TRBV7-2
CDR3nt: TGTGCCAGCAGCTCCCCACCCGCCTACGAGCAGTACTTC
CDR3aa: CASSSPPAYEQYF

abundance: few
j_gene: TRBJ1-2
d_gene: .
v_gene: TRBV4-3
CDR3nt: TGCGCCAGCAGCCAAGACACAGGGAGTAACTATGGCTACACCTTC
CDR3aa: CASSQDTGSNYGYTF

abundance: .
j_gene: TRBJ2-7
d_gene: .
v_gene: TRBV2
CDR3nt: TGTGCCAGCAGTGAAGGGAGCGGTAGCTCCTACGAGCAGTACTTC
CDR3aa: CASSEGSGSSYEQYF

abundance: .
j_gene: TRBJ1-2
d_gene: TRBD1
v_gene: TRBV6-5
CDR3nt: TGTGCCAGCAGTTACTCCAGGGGGTTTGGCTATGGCTACACCTTC
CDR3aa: CASSYSRGFGYGYTF

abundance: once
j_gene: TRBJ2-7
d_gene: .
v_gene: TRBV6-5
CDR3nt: TGTGCCAGCAGTTACAACAGCCCTTCCTACGAGCAGTACTTC
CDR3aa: CASSYNSPSYEQYF